This T cell receptor beta chain stems from a study of T cell responses to AZD1222 COVID-19 vaccine (dated by TCRdb to about 2021). At the level of the whole study: A total of approximately 240 trial participants underwent TCR sequencing, of whom some 210 received two doses of AZD1222 and about 25 received two doses of the MenACWY control vaccine. Trial participants were enrolled into age subgroups of 18-55, 56-69 and 70-plus years, which contained approximately 150, 28 and 58 TCR-sequenced participants, respectively.

Overall study results and their limits: No day 14 peak-response samples were available, so repertoires were characterized only after the peak T cell response. Spike-specific TCR breadth and depth rose significantly after two AZD1222 doses compared with day 0 and with MenACWY recipients. CD4 TCRs associated with the vaccine covered the entire spike protein, and the dominant responses were in regions 160-218 and 743-854. The 56-69-year group was small, and its depth increase did not reach significance, likely because of low power. Epitopes outside the regions mutated in the B.1.351 and B.1.1.7 variants were reportedly recognized by nearly half of the unique spike-specific TCRs. Most participants were white British and females outnumbered males, and the authors suggested that clonal diversity may have been underestimated. Only a handful of AZD1222 recipients were SARS-CoV-2 seropositive at baseline, limiting conclusions about previously exposed vaccinees.

The CDR3, from cysteine to phenylalanine, totals 14 residues. Only CDR3 DNA is held: 42 bases, read in frame from base 1. The V end gives up 5 bases and the J end 6 bases, leaving 9 bases in the junction not matched to a gene. Via the germline V gene (reference sequence), CDR1 is LNHDA and CDR2 SQIVND. The CDR3 regions of human TCRbeta chains were subjected to immunosequencing. As for the original processing: Repertoire TCRs were checked for matches against a reference library of SARS-CoV-2-specific TCRs that had been generated using the MIRA antigen-specificity platform. Breadth was defined as the fraction of unique TCRs that were SARS-CoV-2-associated, and depth was defined as the fraction of total T cells that were SARS-CoV-2-associated. Each spike-specific TCR was assigned to its reactive spike region and to a CD4 or CD8 class using the MIRA data. Log10-transformed breadth and depth values were compared by one-way ANOVA with Sidak's multiple comparisons tests. Imported from immuneACCESS, the table was reduced by TCRdb to in-frame sequences with V and J called. These copies leave out some clones; in studies compared against another copy, an unresolved V gene accounts for under half, and the cause of the remainder is not known. V and J calls and clone size are given by that table; D and trimming were obtained from the DNA. The sample yields under 70,000 clones; around 80% were counted once. The ten top clones hold approximately 5.2% of the sample.

As for this clone: Its recognized antigen is unknown. Base quality data are lacking; no much larger clone is found one base away.

The label giving this sample's time point can be read as: about 28 days (+/-7) after the second vaccine dose. Because spike-specific TCR depth and breadth did not differ between the two schedules, AZD1222 recipients who got a second dose at roughly 4 weeks were pooled with those who got a second dose at roughly 12 weeks. Vaccinee samples were obtained from the UK trials COV001 and COV002, which included a single-blind randomized controlled phase 2/3 trial of AZD1222 (ChAdOx1 nCoV-19) in healthy adults. Trial participant PBMC samples were collected at day 0 and day 28 after the second dose for TCRbeta chain sequencing.

The clonotype was recovered from an adult who received the AZD1222 COVID-19 vaccine. The chain uses TRBV19 and TRBJ1-2; 7 central nucleotides agree with TRBD1. The sequenced sample was peripheral blood, obtained 28 days after the second AZD1222 dose. In nucleotides, the sequence is TGTGCCAGTAGTCTCCCGACAGGGTCAGATGGCTACACCTTC. This codes for CASSLPTGSDGYTF.